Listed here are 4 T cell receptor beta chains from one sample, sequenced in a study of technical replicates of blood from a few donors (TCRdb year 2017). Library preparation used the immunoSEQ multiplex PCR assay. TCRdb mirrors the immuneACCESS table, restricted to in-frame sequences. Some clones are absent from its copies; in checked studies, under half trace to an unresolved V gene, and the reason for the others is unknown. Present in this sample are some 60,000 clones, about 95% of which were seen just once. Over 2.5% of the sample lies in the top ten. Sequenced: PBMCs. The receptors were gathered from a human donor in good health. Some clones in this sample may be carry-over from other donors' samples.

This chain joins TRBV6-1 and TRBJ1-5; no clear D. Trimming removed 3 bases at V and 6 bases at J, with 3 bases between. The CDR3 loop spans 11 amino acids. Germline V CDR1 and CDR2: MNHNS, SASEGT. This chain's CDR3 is CASSDIQPQHF. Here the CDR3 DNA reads TGTGCCAGCAGTGACATTCAGCCCCAGCATTTT.

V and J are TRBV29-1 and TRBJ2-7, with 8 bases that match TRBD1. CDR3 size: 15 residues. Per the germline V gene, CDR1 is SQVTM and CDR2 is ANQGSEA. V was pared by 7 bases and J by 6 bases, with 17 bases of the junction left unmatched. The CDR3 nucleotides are TGCAGCGGTTCGATCCCCGGGACAGGTGGCGGCGAGCAGTACTTC. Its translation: CSGSIPGTGGGEQYF.

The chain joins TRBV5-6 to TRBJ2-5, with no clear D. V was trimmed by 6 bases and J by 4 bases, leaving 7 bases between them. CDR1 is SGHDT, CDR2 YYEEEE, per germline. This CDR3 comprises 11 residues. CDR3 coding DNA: TGTGCCAGCACCCATAGAGAGACCCAGTACTTC. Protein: CASTHRETQYF.

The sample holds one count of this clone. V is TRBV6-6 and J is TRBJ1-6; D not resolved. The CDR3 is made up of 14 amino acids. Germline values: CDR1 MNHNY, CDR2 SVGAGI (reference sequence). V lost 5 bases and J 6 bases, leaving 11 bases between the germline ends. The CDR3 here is CASSQTESNSPLHF. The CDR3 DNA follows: TGTGCCAGCAGTCAGACTGAGAGTAATTCACCCCTCCACTTT.